This TCR beta chain emerged from a study of early T cells in non-severe SARS-CoV-2 infection. Study-wide background: Sequencing input comprised bulk RNA from unsorted whole blood; chain pairing was not available. Study conclusions and caveats: VDJdb matching, biased toward anti-spike CD8 responses, missed private and CD4 specificities.

In the library, individual cDNA molecules carried attached unique molecular identifiers. TCRdb redid the calling of the 5' RACE reads with MiXCR, one entry per CDR3 protein. The data contain roughly 72,000 distinct CDR3 sequences, around 11% of them singletons. The CDR3 has 17 residues. V was shortened by 3 bases and J by 1 base, with 19 bases between the two germline ends. Germline-derived CDR1 and CDR2 are SGHRS and YFSETQ. Many counts were recorded for this clonotype. Its antigen is as yet unknown. This clonotype originated in an adult who was a healthcare worker with PCR-confirmed SARS-CoV-2 infection or an uninfected control (not recorded which). J is TRBJ1-1 and V is TRBV5-1; no clear D gene. The sequencing here drew on whole blood, taken at baseline. CDR3: CASSSYLTPNTNTEAFF. CDR3 coding DNA: TGCGCCAGCAGCTCCTACCTCACCCCTAACACGAACACTGAAGCTTTCTTT. Full variable domain (outside the CDR3, taken from reference TRBV5-1 and TRBJ1-1): KAGVTQTPRYLIKTRGQQVTLSCSPISGHRSVSWYQQTPGQGLQFLFEYFSETQRNKGNFPGRFSGRQFSNSRSEMNVSTLELGDSALYLCASSSYLTPNTNTEAFFGQGTRLTVV.